This passage covers 18 T cell receptor beta chains from one sample sequenced in a study of monozygotic twins with inflammatory bowel disease. Reanalyzing the 5' RACE reads, TCRdb keeps one entry per CDR3 protein, without DNA. The sample's table shows around 370,000 distinct CDR3 sequences. The sample comprised blood. The receptor set was obtained from a human donor with ulcerative colitis or Crohn's disease, or a healthy co-twin of an affected twin (not recorded which).

This chain links TRBV25-1 with TRBJ2-2. The CDR3 extends over 12 amino acids. Germline lookup yields CDR1 MGHDK and CDR2 SYGVNS. The CDR3 loop reads CASRENTGELFF.

The rearrangement uses TRBV4-1 and TRBJ1-5. This CDR3 has 14 amino acids. Per germline, CDR1 MGHRA and CDR2 YSYEKL. CDR3 in amino acids: CASSQYINSQPQHF.

CDR3 sequence: CSARVTGLAWGQGQFF. The gene calls are TRBV20-1 and TRBJ2-1; TCRdb's D gene call, TRBD1, goes unchecked for lack of DNA. CDR3 length equals 16 residues. In germline, CDR1 is DFQATT, CDR2 SNEGSKA (reference sequence).

The chain combines TRBV20-1 with TRBJ1-4; with no DNA, the TCRdb D assignment of TRBD1 cannot be verified. From germline, CDR1 is DFQATT and CDR2 SNEGSKA (reference sequence). This CDR3 contains 13 residues. Here the CDR3 reads CSASDIGNEKLFF.

The chain combines TRBV7-3 with TRBJ2-7; the TCRdb D gene call, TRBD1, has no DNA to confirm it. The CDR3 loop spans 14 amino acids. Germline V lookup: CDR1 SGHTA, CDR2 FQGTGA. The CDR3 protein is CASSVTGSMDEQYF.

The chain has TRBV4-1 and TRBJ2-2; without DNA, the TCRdb call of TRBD2 cannot be checked. The CDR3 length is 13 residues. Germline V CDR1 and CDR2: MGHRA, YSYEKL. CDR3 amino acids: CASSPVEGGELFF.

The chain uses TRBV30 and TRBJ2-3; the TCRdb D gene call, TRBD2, has no DNA to confirm it. Germline loops: CDR1 GTSNPN, CDR2 SVGIG (reference sequence). The CDR3 sequence is 14 residues long. The CDR3 protein is CAWNAGGLRGTQYF.

This chain uses TRBV6-5 with TRBJ2-7. Germline V CDR1 and CDR2: MNHEY, SVGAGI. The CDR3 is made up of 13 amino acids. The CDR3 protein is CASSNRVSYEQYF.

V is TRBV3-1 and J is TRBJ2-7. The CDR3 has 13 amino acids. Germline V gene lookup returns CDR1 LGHDT and CDR2 YNNKEL (reference sequence). CDR3 amino acids: CASSQWISGEQYF.

The chain is built from TRBV12-3 or TRBV12-4 and TRBJ2-1; TCRdb gives TRBD2 as the D gene, but with no DNA this cannot be confirmed. This CDR3 is built from 17 residues. CDR3 sequence: CASCVASGGRSYNEQFF.

V is TRBV7-2 and J is TRBJ1-2. The CDR3 is 12 residues long. Germline V gives CDR1 SGHTA, CDR2 FQGNSA. The chain's CDR3 is CASSFTQYGYTF.

The chain joins TRBV2 to TRBJ1-1; the TRBD1 assignment by TCRdb is unverifiable without DNA. The CDR3 covers 15 residues. Germline CDR1 and CDR2: SNHLY and FYNNEI. CDR3: CASSELRTGVTEAFF.

This sequence joins TRBV6-2 or TRBV6-3 and TRBJ2-7; TCRdb reports TRBD1, a call that lacks DNA to check it against. The CDR3 covers 14 residues. Germline lookup yields CDR1 MNHEY and CDR2 SVGEGT. This CDR3 is CASSFRQGTYEQYF.

V gene TRBV24-1 combines with J gene TRBJ1-5; with no DNA, the TCRdb D assignment of TRBD1 cannot be verified. Germline CDR1 and CDR2: KGHDR and SFDVKD. The CDR3 has 20 residues. The CDR3 loop is CATSDLKPRDSPTSNQPQHF.

The rearrangement uses TRBV11-1 and TRBJ2-2; without DNA, the TCRdb call of TRBD1 cannot be checked. The CDR3 is made up of 18 amino acids. CDR1 is SGHAT, CDR2 FQDESV, per germline (reference sequence). CDR3 region: CASSFRGTGAPRTGELFF.

This sequence joins TRBV6-2 or TRBV6-3 and TRBJ2-7. CDR1 is MNHEY, CDR2 SVGEGT, per germline. CDR3 length: 16 residues. The chain's CDR3 is CASSGRSKGFPYEQYF.

The V and J genes are TRBV28 and TRBJ1-2. There are 13 residues in the CDR3. The germline CDR1 and CDR2 sequences are MDHEN and SYDVKM. The CDR3 loop is CASSLYRAYGYTF.

This chain links TRBV5-4 with TRBJ2-5; no DNA is available, so the TRBD2 call from TCRdb remains unchecked. Looked up from germline, CDR1 is SGHNT and CDR2 is YYREEE (reference sequence). The CDR3 spans 15 residues. CDR3 amino acids: CASSPLAGGKETQYF. The entire variable domain, with the rest obtained from reference TRBV5-4 and TRBJ2-5, is as follows: ETGVTQSPTHLIKTRGQQVTLRCSSQSGHNTVSWYQQALGQGPQFIFQYYREEENGRGNFPPRFSGLQFPNYSSELNVNALELDDSALYLCASSPLAGGKETQYFGPGTRLLVL.